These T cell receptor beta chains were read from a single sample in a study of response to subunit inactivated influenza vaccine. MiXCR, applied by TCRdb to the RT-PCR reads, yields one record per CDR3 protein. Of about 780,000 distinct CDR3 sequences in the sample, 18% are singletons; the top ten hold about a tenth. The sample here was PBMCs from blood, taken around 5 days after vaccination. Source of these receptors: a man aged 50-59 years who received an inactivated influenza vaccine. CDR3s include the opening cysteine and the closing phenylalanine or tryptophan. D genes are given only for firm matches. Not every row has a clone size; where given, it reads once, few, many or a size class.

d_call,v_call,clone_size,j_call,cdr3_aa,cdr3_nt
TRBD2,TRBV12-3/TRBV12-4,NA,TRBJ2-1,CASSLEASGNYEQFF,TGTGCCAGCAGTTTAGAAGCTAGCGGGAACTATGAGCAGTTCTTC
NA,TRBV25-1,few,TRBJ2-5,CASMSYSAPETQYF,TGTGCCAGCATGTCCTACAGCGCCCCAGAGACCCAGTACTTC
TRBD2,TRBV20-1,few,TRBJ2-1,CSALTRAGGNEQFF,TGCAGTGCTCTTACCCGAGCGGGAGGGAATGAGCAGTTCTTC
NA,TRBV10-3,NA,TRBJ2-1,CAISGLGGSYNEQFF,TGTGCCATCAGTGGGCTGGGCGGGTCCTACAATGAGCAGTTCTTC
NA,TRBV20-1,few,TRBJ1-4,CSARAGQSFLTNEKLFF,TGCAGTGCTAGAGCCGGACAGTCTTTCCTGACTAATGAAAAACTGTTTTTT
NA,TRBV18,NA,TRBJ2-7,CASSLEEARGTSYEQYF,TGTGCCAGCTCCCTTGAGGAGGCTAGGGGAACCTCCTACGAGCAGTACTTC
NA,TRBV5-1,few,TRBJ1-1,CASSLVPSLEAFF,TGCGCCAGCAGCTTGGTACCAAGCTTGGAAGCTTTCTTT
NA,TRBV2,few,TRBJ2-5,CASSEALGRGETQYF,TGTGCCAGCAGTGAAGCGCTGGGGAGAGGGGAGACCCAGTACTTC
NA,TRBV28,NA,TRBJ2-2,CASSALRELFF,TGTGCCAGCAGTGCCCTCCGGGAGCTGTTTTTT
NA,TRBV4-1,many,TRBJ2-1,CASSRDTEQFF,TGCGCCAGCAGCCGAGACACAGAGCAGTTCTTC
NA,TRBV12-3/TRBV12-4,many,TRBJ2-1,CASSLGIPTLEQFF,TGTGCCAGCAGTCTCGGTATACCAACGCTTGAGCAGTTCTTC
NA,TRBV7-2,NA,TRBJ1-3,CASSLGAGTGNTIYF,TGTGCCAGCAGCTTAGGCGCAGGGACTGGAAACACCATATATTTT
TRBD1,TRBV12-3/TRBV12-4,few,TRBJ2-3,CASSRTTGGDTQYF,TGTGCCAGCAGCCGAACCACAGGGGGAGATACGCAGTATTTT
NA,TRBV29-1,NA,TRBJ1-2,CSVEDGGLEGYTF,TGCAGCGTTGAAGATGGGGGCTTGGAAGGCTACACCTTC
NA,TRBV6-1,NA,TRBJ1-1,CASSDPIKGGTEAFF,TGTGCCAGCAGTGACCCAATAAAGGGTGGCACTGAAGCTTTCTTT
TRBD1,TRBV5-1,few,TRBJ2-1,CASSSGQGIRDEQFF,TGCGCCAGCAGCTCGGGACAGGGAATTCGGGATGAGCAGTTCTTC
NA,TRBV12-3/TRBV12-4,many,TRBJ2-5,CASSHDSRSPQYF,TGTGCCAGCAGTCATGACTCGCGTAGTCCCCAGTACTTC
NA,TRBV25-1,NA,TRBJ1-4,CASSEWSLLGEKLFF,TGTGCCAGCAGTGAATGGAGCCTCCTGGGTGAAAAACTGTTTTTT